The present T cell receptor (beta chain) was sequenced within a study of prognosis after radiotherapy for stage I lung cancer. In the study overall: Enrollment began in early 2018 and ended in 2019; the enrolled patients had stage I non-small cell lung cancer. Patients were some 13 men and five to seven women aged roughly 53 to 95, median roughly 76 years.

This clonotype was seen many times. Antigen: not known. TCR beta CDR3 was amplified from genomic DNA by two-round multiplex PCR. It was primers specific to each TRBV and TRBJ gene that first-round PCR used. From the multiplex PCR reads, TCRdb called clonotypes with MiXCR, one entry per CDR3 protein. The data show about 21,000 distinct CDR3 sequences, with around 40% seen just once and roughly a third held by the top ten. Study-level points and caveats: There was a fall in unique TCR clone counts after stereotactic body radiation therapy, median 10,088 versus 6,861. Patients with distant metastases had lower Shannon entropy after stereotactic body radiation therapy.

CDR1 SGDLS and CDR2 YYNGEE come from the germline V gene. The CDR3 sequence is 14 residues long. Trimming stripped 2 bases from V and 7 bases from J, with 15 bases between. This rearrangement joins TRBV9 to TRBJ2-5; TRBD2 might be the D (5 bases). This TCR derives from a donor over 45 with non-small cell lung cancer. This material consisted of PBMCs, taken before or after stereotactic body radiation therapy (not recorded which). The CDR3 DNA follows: TGTGCCAGCAGCGTTAGTGCGACTACGGGGACCCAGTACTTC. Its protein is CASSVSATTGTQYF.